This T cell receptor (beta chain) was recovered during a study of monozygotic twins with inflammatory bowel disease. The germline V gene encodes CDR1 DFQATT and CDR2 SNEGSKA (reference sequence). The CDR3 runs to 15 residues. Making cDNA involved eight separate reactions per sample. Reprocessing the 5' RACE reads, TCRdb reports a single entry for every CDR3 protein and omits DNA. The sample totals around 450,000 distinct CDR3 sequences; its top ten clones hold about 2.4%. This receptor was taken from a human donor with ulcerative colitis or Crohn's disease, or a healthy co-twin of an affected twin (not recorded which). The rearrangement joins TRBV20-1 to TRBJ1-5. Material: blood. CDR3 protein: CSASASLEGNQPQHF.